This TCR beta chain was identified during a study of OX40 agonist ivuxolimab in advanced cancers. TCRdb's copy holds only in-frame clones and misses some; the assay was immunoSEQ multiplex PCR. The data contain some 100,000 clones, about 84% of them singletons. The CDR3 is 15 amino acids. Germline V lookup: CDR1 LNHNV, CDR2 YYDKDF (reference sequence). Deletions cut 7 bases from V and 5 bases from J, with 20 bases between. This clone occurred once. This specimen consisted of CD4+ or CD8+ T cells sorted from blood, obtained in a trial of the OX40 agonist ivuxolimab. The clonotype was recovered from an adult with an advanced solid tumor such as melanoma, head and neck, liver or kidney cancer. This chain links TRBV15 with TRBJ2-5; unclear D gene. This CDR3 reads CATTEGLTPGETQYF. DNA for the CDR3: TGTGCCACCACCGAAGGTCTTACACCCGGTGAGACCCAGTACTTC.